These 18 T cell receptor beta chains were sequenced from one sample in a study of blood T cell repertoires in COVID-19. Measured with immunoSEQ multiplex PCR; TCRdb has only the in-frame clones, and not every one. Of 150,000 to 200,000 clones in the sample, less than 90% were seen once. What was sequenced was peripheral blood. These receptors were collected from an older man with active or convalescent COVID-19.

This chain joins TRBV2 and TRBJ2-7, with 8 bases matching TRBD2. The CDR3 is 13 residues long. Germline CDR1 is SNHLY and CDR2 is FYNNEI. V lost 7 bases and J lost 4; bases outside the gene matches: 6. CDR3 loop: CASTSGSVYEQYF. As DNA, the CDR3 is TGTGCCAGCACCAGCGGGAGTGTGTACGAGCAGTACTTC.

This clone is a singleton in its sample. The chain has TRBV28 and TRBJ2-1; tentatively, D is TRBD1 (6 bases). V was trimmed by 0 bases and J by 9 bases, leaving 9 bases between them. The V gene's germline CDR1 is MDHEN and CDR2 SYDVKM. CDR3 size: 13 residues. CDR3 bases: TGTGCCAGCAGTTTATGGCAGGGGTCTGAGCAGTTCTTC. It encodes CASSLWQGSEQFF.

The chain carries TRBV18 and TRBJ2-1; D is perhaps TRBD2 (6 bases). V shed 0 bases and J shed 10 bases, with 16 bases lying between them. The CDR3 consists of 15 residues. Germline CDR1 is KGHSH and CDR2 is LQKENI. The DNA for the CDR3 is TGTGCCAGCTCACCACCTAGCGGAACGGGCAAGGAGCAGTTCTTC. Amino acids: CASSPPSGTGKEQFF. Full variable domain (remainder filled in from reference TRBV18 and TRBJ2-1): NAGVMQNPRHLVRRRGQEARLRCSPMKGHSHVYWYRQLPEEGLKFMVYLQKENIIDESGMPKERFSAEFPKEGPSILRIQQVVRGDSAAYFCASSPPSGTGKEQFFGPGTRLTVL.

This sequence joins TRBV4-3 and TRBJ2-7, with D unclear. The CDR3 contains 14 residues. Trimming left V 5 bases short and J 0 bases short, with 11 bases between. Germline V gene data show CDR1 as LGHNA and CDR2 as YSLEER. The CDR3 coding sequence is TGCGCCAGCAGCTCCCGCAGAAGCTCCTACGAGCAGTACTTC. Translating gives CASSSRRSSYEQYF.

The chain uses TRBV27 and TRBJ2-7; possibly TRBD1 for D (5 bases). CDR1 is MNHEY, CDR2 SMNVEV, per germline (reference sequence). This CDR3 region has 14 residues. Trimming cost V 5 bases and J 3 bases, with 14 bases left between them. CDR3 sequence reads: CASSPRTWGYEQYF. CDR3 sequence (DNA): TGTGCCAGCAGTCCCCGGACATGGGGCTACGAGCAGTACTTC.

The genes are TRBV27 and TRBJ1-4; a possible D gene is TRBD1 (6 bases). This CDR3 contains 15 residues. Trimming took off 5 bases at V and 7 bases at J, with 17 bases between the two ends. Germline values: CDR1 MNHEY, CDR2 SMNVEV (reference sequence). The CDR3 reads CASSTRGSGAEKLFF. The DNA for the CDR3 is TGTGCCAGCAGTACGAGGGGGTCCGGGGCTGAAAAACTGTTTTTT.

This sequence joins TRBV21-1 and TRBJ2-2; TRBD2, the table's D call, was not compared with the DNA. TRBV21-1 is shown as a pseudogene. The CDR3 runs 15 residues. This chain's CDR3 is CASSKEAGSAGELFF. In DNA form, the CDR3 reads TGTGCCAGCAGCAAAGAGGCGGGCTCGGCCGGGGAGCTGTTTTTT.

The chain employs TRBV5-1 and TRBJ1-1, with TRBD1 as a possible D gene (5 bases). CDR3 length equals 14 residues. V lost 3 bases, J lost 3 bases, and 12 bases lay in between. In germline, CDR1 is SGHRS, CDR2 YFSETQ. The CDR3 sequence is CASSSRDYDTEAFF. CDR3 in DNA: TGCGCCAGCAGCTCCCGGGACTATGACACTGAAGCTTTCTTT.

This sequence joins TRBV19 and TRBJ1-2; D may be TRBD1 (5 bases). The germline V gene has CDR1 LNHDA and CDR2 SQIVND (reference sequence). This CDR3 comprises 15 residues. The V gene lost 7 bases and the J gene lost 5 bases, with 20 bases spanning the gap. The CDR3: CASTPQGYSGYGYTF. The CDR3 bases are TGTGCCAGTACCCCCCAGGGCTACAGTGGGTATGGCTACACCTTC.

V and J are TRBV5-1 and TRBJ2-7; TRBD1 aligns across 7 bases. CDR1 and CDR2 from the germline V gene are SGHRS and YFSETQ. This CDR3 comprises 13 residues. V lost 2 bases and J lost 3; bases outside the gene matches: 2. CDR3 loop: CASSLQGFYEQYF. The CDR3 nucleotides are TGCGCCAGCAGCTTACAGGGGTTCTACGAGCAGTACTTC.

This chain connects TRBV10-3 to TRBJ1-1, with TRBD1 matching 7 bases. The CDR3 contains 13 residues. J lost 4 bases, V lost 7 bases, and 6 bases had no gene match. CDR1 and CDR2 (germline): ENHRY, SYGVKD. For the CDR3, the DNA is TGTGCCATCACCCGACAGGGTTTCACTGAAGCTTTCTTT. It translates to CAITRQGFTEAFF.

The chain recombines TRBV27 with TRBJ1-5; no definite D call. CDR3 length equals 17 residues. V lost 6 bases and J 2 bases, leaving 20 bases between the germline ends. From germline, CDR1 is MNHEY and CDR2 SMNVEV (reference sequence). The CDR3 nucleotides are TGTGCCAGCAGACCTGAGTCACCAGGACTTGGCAATCAGCCCCAGCATTTT. This gives the protein CASRPESPGLGNQPQHF.

The V call is TRBV9, the J call TRBJ1-3; 8 bases are a match to TRBD1. Losses at the gene ends were 3 bases for V and 3 bases for J; bases not matched to a gene: 5. From germline, CDR1 is SGDLS and CDR2 YYNGEE. The CDR3 is made up of 15 amino acids. This chain's CDR3 is CASSAQGAGGNTIYF. For the CDR3, the DNA is TGTGCCAGCAGCGCTCAGGGGGCAGGTGGAAACACCATATATTTT.

The CDR3 DNA is TGTGCCAGCAGCTTAGGACTAGCGGGAGGAGGTACCGGGGAGCTGTTTTTT. It specifies CASSLGLAGGGTGELFF. The V and J genes are TRBV7-2 and TRBJ2-2; TRBD2 aligns across 13 bases. There are 17 residues in the CDR3. Germline V gene sequence: CDR1 SGHTA, CDR2 FQGNSA. V shed 1 base, J shed 5 bases, and the junction held 4 bases outside the gene matches.

The rearrangement joins TRBV5-1 to TRBJ2-3, with TRBD1 matching over 9 bases. With 4 bases clipped from V and 0 bases from J, the junction kept 15 bases outside the gene matches. Germline lookup yields CDR1 SGHRS and CDR2 YFSETQ. The CDR3 extends over 19 amino acids. CDR3 in DNA: TGCGCCAGCAGCACACGGACAGGGGCCGGTCTAGCGAGCACAGATACGCAGTATTTT. Amino acids: CASSTRTGAGLASTDTQYF.

V and J are TRBV28 and TRBJ1-5, with D maybe TRBD1 (6 bases). Trimming pared 2 bases from V and 6 bases from J, leaving 14 bases between. CDR1 and CDR2 (germline): MDHEN, SYDVKM. This CDR3 is 15 amino acids long. The CDR3 coding sequence is TGTGCCAGCAGTTTAGAATGGGGGGGCGGTCAGCCCCAGCATTTT. Protein: CASSLEWGGGQPQHF.

In this sample, this clone turned up once. The chain uses TRBV4-3 and TRBJ2-5; 9 nucleotides agree with TRBD2. The CDR3 loop spans 15 amino acids. Germline V gene lookup returns CDR1 LGHNA and CDR2 YSLEER. J was trimmed by 4 bases and V by 0 bases; bases with no gene match: 3. The CDR3 region has the DNA TGCGCCAGCAGCCAAGATAAACTAGCGGGAGAGACCCAGTACTTC. This gives the protein CASSQDKLAGETQYF.

CDR3 bases: TGTGCCAGCAGCCTACAGGGGGCGCTGGGGGAAGCTTTCTTT. This codes for CASSLQGALGEAFF. This rearrangement joins TRBV5-6 to TRBJ1-1, with TRBD1 matching 9 bases. Trimming took 4 bases from V and 8 from J; bases not matched to a gene: 9. The germline V gene encodes CDR1 SGHDT and CDR2 YYEEEE. The CDR3 has 14 amino acids.